The subject of this entry is one T cell receptor beta chain. No antigen is known for it. A read error is possible here, since a much larger clone lies one base away. Donors were about 36 systemically healthy Caucasian individuals from Russia aged roughly 6 to 100 years. About 10 milliliters of peripheral blood were collected from each donor into EDTA-treated Vacutainer tubes. Ficoll-Paque density-gradient centrifugation was used to isolate PBMCs, with at least 7 million per sample. Total RNA was extracted from PBMCs with Trizol reagent, with at least 6 micrograms obtained per sample. Naive CD45RAhigh/CD27high T cell percentages were measured by flow cytometry on a PBMC aliquot from every donor. Library creation used 5' RACE. Sequencer: Illumina HiSeq 2500. A second PCR of about 7 to 12 cycles was performed with a sample-barcoded 5' primer and a J-beta primer mix. A template-switch 5' adaptor carrying 12 random nucleotides introduced a unique molecular identifier onto each TCR beta cDNA molecule. At least 2.5 million CDR3-containing paired-end reads were obtained from each sample. All of the RNA was converted into first-strand cDNA using the Mint cDNA synthesis kit, with a TRBC-specific oligonucleotide serving as the primer. After uracil-DNA glycosylase treatment, a first 18-cycle PCR used universal primers M1SS and BC2_uni_R on all cDNA. In the authors' own workflow: Each sample was normalized by randomly selecting 1 million high-quality reads, each carrying a distinct molecular identifier. Reads with shared molecular identifiers were discarded instead of being binned into consensus sequences. MiTCR, with a Q25 quality threshold and the strictest error-elimination algorithm, was used for CDR3 identification, clonotype clustering and error correction. Lower-bound total TCR beta diversity was estimated with a nonparametric unseen species model using Euler transformation. TCRdb handled the public reads itself, with Q25 trimming in fastp and clone calling in MiXCR, and kept productive beta chains. Each entry merges the rows of one CDR3 protein and shows their most common DNA and genes. TCRdb, not the original authors, processed these V and J calls. Here the sample has roughly 650,000 distinct CDR3 sequences; about 34% occur a single time. The ten largest clones represent over 15% of the sample.

This entry comes from a study of blood T cells in healthy people across ages (dated by TCRdb to about 2015). In the study overall: In model experiments, template switching captured about one uniquely barcoded TCR beta cDNA molecule for every two T cells. To avoid experimental bias, donors of different ages were randomly spread across the sequencing lanes. Four age groups were formed from the donors: young (average about 16 years), middle-aged (approximately 40), aged (about 62) and long-lived (about 80). Age-related changes in TCR beta repertoire diversity were measured in the study by deep sequencing normalized with unique cDNA molecular identifiers. The study analyzed two additional independent replicas of 1 million unique cDNA reads from the same blood draw for two donors, one aged 18 to 29 and one aged 80 or older. What the work shows at the level of the full study, not this receptor alone: Donor CMV infection status was unknown, potentially confounding age-related changes in expanded clonotypes. Total diversity estimates from one million sequenced T cells were considered lower bounds and underestimates. Because profiling used bulk unsorted PBMCs, naive and antigen-experienced compartments could not be compared conclusively. Compared with the aged group, the long-lived group had more naive CD4+ T cells, fewer expanded clones and increased TCR diversity, suggesting age selection. There was a strong correlation between observed TCR beta diversity and the percentage of naive T cells measured by flow cytometry. As age increased, observed TCR beta diversity per million T cells dropped in a roughly linear way, and a significant reduction was already evident by age roughly 36.

From cysteine to phenylalanine, the CDR3 is 12 amino acids long. Of the read, only the CDR3 DNA is kept; its 36 bases are in frame from base 1. The V and J ends are trimmed by 3 bases and 11 bases, leaving 13 bases between them. Per the germline V gene (reference sequence), SEHNR is the CDR1 and FQNEAQ is the CDR2. Sequencing was carried out using blood. The chain joins TRBV7-9 to TRBJ2-5; the D call could be TRBD1 or TRBD2, with each sharing 5 bases. This clonotype was obtained from a woman of 80 years or more in good health. Donor details come from another sample of the same person, matched by shared clones. The DNA sequence follows: TGTGCCAGCAGCTTCCGGGACGATGAGCAGTACTTC. Translated, this gives CASSFRDDEQYF.